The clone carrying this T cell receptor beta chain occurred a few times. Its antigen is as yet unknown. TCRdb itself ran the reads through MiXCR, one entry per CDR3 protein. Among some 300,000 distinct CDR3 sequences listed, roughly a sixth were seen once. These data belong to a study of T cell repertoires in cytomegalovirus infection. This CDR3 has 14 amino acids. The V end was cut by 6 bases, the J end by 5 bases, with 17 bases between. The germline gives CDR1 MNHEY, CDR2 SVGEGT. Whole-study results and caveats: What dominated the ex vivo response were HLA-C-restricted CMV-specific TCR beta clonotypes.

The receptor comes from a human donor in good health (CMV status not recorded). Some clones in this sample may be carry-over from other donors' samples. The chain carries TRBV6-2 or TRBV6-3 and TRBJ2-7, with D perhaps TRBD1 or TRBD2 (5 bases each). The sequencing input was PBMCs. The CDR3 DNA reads TGTGCCAGCAGCGAACACTCTCAGGGAGACGAGCAGTACTTC. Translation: CASSEHSQGDEQYF.